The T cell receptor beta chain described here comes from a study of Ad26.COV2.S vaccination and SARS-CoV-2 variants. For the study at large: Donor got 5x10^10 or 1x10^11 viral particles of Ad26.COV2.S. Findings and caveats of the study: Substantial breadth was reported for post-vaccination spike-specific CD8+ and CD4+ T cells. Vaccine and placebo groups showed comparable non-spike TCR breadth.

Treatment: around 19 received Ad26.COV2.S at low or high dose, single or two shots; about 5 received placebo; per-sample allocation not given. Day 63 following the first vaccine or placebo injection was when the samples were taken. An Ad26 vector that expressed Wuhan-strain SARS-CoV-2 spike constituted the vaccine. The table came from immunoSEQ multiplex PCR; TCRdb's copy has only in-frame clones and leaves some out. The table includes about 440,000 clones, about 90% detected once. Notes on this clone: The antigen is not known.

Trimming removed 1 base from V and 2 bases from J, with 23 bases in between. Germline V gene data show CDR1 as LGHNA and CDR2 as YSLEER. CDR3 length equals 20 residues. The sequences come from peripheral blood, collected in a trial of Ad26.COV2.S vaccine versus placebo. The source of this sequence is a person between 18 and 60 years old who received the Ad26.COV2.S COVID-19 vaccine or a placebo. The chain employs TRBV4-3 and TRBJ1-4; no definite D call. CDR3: CASSQGFLLGRLSTNEKLFF. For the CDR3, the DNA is TGCGCCAGCAGCCAAGGTTTTTTACTCGGCAGACTGTCGACTAATGAAAAACTGTTTTTT.